These T cell receptor beta chains were read from a single sample in a study of OX40 agonist ivuxolimab in advanced cancers. Repertoires were generated with immunoSEQ multiplex PCR, while TCRdb's copy carries only in-frame clones and drops some. The data contain tens of thousands of clones, about 90% of them singletons. Sequencing was performed on CD4+ or CD8+ T cells sorted from blood, taken in a trial of the OX40 agonist ivuxolimab. Receptors were obtained from an adult with an advanced solid tumor such as melanoma, head and neck, liver or kidney cancer. CDR3s leave out the opening cysteine and the closing phenylalanine or tryptophan. D genes are given only for firm matches.

j_gene	d_gene	v_gene	CDR3aa
TRBJ1-5	-	TRBV30	AWRPDGYQPQH
TRBJ1-2	TRBD1	TRBV5-1	ASSPGTELYGYT
TRBJ2-5	-	TRBV4-3	ASSQSPSGTQY
TRBJ1-2	-	TRBV7-2	ASSLNPNYGYT
TRBJ2-7	TRBD1	TRBV28	ASSLPDRGAYEQY
TRBJ1-4	-	TRBV30	AWKGSNEKLF
TRBJ1-6	-	TRBV11-1	ASSLLFGQGAGSPLH
TRBJ2-5	-	TRBV5-1	ASSLNGRREETQY
TRBJ1-1	TRBD1	TRBV4-1	ASSQDRGQFMNTEAF
TRBJ1-1	TRBD1	TRBV19	ASSTRTGGANTEAF
TRBJ2-1	-	TRBV28	ASRQVYNEQF
TRBJ1-1	-	TRBV19	ASSIDRVTLNTEAF
TRBJ1-3	-	TRBV7-2	ASSSGPPISGNTIY
TRBJ1-4	TRBD1	TRBV13	ASSLGTGRDEKLF
TRBJ2-3	-	TRBV11-3	ASSLALGLRSTDTQY
TRBJ1-1	TRBD1	TRBV11-2	ASSLVVGGQGAEAF
TRBJ1-1	-	TRBV19	ASSKPGPWHTEAF
TRBJ2-4	TRBD2	TRBV27	ASSLSGRLLAKNIQY
TRBJ1-5	-	TRBV6-5	ASSPRGDERPQH
TRBJ1-1	-	TRBV29-1	SVGGWNTEAF
TRBJ1-5	-	TRBV6-1	ASSLQPGGNQPQH
TRBJ2-3	-	TRBV7-2	ASSTRTNTQY
TRBJ1-1	-	TRBV6-5	ASSYSLATEAF
TRBJ1-2	-	TRBV29-1	SVLRSGYGYT
TRBJ2-7	TRBD2	TRBV28	ASSSAGESSNEQY
TRBJ1-2	-	TRBV28	ASVRQENYGYT
TRBJ2-7	TRBD2	TRBV9	ASSRGRASYEQY
TRBJ1-3	-	TRBV5-6	ASSLYAGGAAGNTIY
TRBJ1-4	TRBD1	TRBV7-9	ASSMGQGREKLF
TRBJ1-1	-	TRBV19	ASTKGEGGFSEAF
TRBJ2-2	-	TRBV10-1	ASSVARRPGELF
TRBJ2-5	-	TRBV7-2	ASSSPPWKETQY
TRBJ2-2	-	TRBV7-3	ASSLSRDTGELF
TRBJ1-2	-	TRBV18	ASSLTQGVDGYT
TRBJ1-6	-	TRBV6-5	ASSLAGPPDSPLH
TRBJ1-6	TRBD1	TRBV30	AWSGQAANSPLH
TRBJ1-2	-	TRBV10-3	AITGGNYGYT
TRBJ1-1	-	TRBV6-6	ASSTSGTFPLRF
TRBJ2-3	-	TRBV7-6	ASSEWGGHADTQY
TRBJ2-7	TRBD1	TRBV19	ASTKGQGPYEQY
TRBJ1-1	TRBD1	TRBV19	ASSPRTGWDAF
TRBJ1-2	TRBD1	TRBV15	ATSKGTVYGYT